The present T cell receptor beta chain was sequenced within a study of blood T cells in healthy people across ages. CDR3 size: 14 residues. In germline, CDR1 is SQVTM, CDR2 ANQGSEA. Peripheral blood was drawn, approximately 10 milliliters per donor. Together with a sample-barcoded 5' primer, a J-beta primer mix was included in a second PCR lasting about 6 to 11 cycles. TCRdb recomputed calls from the 5' RACE reads with MiXCR, one row per CDR3 protein. The sample lists about 1.4 million distinct CDR3 sequences, around 59% seen once, with over 6.5% in the top ten. Concerning this clonotype: An end of the junction does not agree with germline; a read error may underlie this.

This TCR derives from a man between 18 and 29 years old in good health. The chain employs TRBV29-1 and TRBJ2-1; TRBD1 or TRBD2 may be the D gene (6 bases each). The sequencing sample was made of blood. The CDR3: CSVGGAPSYKEQFF. The CDR3, as DNA: TGCAGCGTTGGGGGGGCACCTTCCTACAAGGAGCAGTTCTTC.